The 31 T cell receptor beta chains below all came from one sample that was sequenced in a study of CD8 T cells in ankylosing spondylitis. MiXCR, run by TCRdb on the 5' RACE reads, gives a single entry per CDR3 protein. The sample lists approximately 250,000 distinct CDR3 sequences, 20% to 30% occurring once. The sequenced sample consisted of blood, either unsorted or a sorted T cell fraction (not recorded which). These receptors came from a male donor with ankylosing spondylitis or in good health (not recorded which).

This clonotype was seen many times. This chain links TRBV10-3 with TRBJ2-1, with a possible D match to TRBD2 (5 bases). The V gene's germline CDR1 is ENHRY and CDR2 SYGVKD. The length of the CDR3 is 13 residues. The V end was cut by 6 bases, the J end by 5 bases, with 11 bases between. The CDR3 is CAISQLGDNEQFF. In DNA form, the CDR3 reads TGTGCCATCAGCCAACTCGGGGACAATGAGCAGTTCTTC.

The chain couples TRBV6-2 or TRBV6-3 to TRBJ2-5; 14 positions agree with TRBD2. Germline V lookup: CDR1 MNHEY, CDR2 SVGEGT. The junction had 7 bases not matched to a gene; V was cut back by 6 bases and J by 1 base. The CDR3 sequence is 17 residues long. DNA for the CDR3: TGTGCCAGCAGCCGCGGACTAGCGGGGGGCTTCCAAGAGACCCAGTACTTC. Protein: CASSRGLAGGFQETQYF.

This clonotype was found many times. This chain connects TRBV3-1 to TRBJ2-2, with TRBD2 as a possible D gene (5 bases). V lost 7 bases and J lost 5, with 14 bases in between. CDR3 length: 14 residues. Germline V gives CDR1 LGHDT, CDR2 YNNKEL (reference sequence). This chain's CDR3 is CASTPRRLTGELFF. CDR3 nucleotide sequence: TGTGCCAGCACCCCTAGGAGGTTGACCGGGGAGCTGTTTTTT.

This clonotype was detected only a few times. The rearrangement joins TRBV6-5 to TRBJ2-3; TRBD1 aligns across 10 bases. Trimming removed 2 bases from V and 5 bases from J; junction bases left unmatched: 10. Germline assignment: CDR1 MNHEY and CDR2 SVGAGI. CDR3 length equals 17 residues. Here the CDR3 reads CASSYADRGLRGDTQYF. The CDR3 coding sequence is TGTGCCAGCAGTTACGCCGACAGGGGGCTACGGGGAGATACGCAGTATTTT.

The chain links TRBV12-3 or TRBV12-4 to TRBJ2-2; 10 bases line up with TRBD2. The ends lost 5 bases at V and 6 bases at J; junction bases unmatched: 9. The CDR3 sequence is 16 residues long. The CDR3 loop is CASSPWASGGSGELFF. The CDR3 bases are TGTGCCAGCAGTCCCTGGGCTAGCGGGGGTTCCGGGGAGCTGTTTTTT.

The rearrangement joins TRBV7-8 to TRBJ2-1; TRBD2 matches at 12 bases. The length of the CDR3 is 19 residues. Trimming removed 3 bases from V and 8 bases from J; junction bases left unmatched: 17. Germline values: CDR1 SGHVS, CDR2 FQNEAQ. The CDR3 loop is CASSFRLAGDPRYLHEQFF. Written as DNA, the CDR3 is TGTGCCAGCAGCTTTAGACTAGCGGGGGACCCCCGCTATCTACATGAGCAGTTCTTC.

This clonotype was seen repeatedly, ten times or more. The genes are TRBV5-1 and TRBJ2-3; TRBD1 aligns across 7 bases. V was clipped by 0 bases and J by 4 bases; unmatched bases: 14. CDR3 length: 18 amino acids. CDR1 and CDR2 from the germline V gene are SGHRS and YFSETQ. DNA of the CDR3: TGCGCCAGCAGCTTGGATTTGTACGGGACAGTAACGTCAGATACGCAGTATTTT. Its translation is CASSLDLYGTVTSDTQYF.

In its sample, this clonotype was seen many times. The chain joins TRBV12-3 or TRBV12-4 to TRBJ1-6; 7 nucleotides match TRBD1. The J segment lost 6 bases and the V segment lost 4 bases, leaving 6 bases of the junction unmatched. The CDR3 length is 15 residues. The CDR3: CASSSLGTANSPLHF. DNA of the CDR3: TGTGCCAGCAGTTCCCTCGGGACAGCTAATTCACCCCTCCACTTT.

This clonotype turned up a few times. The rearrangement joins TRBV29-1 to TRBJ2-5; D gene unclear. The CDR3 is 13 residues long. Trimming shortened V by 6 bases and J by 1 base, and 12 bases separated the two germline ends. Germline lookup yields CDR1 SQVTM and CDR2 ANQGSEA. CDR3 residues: CSVSTAAQETQYF. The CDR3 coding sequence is TGCAGCGTCTCCACCGCCGCCCAAGAGACCCAGTACTTC. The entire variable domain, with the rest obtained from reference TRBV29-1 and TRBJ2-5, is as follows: SAVISQKPSRDICQRGTSLTIQCQVDSQVTMMFWYRQQPGQSLTLIATANQGSEATYESGFVIDKFPISRPNLTFSTLTVSNMSPEDSSIYLCSVSTAAQETQYFGPGTRLLVL.

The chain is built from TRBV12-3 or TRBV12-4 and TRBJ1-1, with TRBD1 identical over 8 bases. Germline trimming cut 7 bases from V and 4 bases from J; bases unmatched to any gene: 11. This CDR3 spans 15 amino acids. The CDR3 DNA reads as TGTGCCAGCACCGACGGACAGGGTAGGTTCACTGAAGCTTTCTTT. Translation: CASTDGQGRFTEAFF.

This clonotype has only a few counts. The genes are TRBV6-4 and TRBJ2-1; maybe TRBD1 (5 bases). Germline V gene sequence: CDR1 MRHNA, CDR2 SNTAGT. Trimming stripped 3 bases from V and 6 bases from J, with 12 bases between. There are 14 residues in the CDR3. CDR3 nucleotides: TGTGCCAGCAGTGATTGGTACAGGTCCAATGAGCAGTTCTTC. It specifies CASSDWYRSNEQFF.

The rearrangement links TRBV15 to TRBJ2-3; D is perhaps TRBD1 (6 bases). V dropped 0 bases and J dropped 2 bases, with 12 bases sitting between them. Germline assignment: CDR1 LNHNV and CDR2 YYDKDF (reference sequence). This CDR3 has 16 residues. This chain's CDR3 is CATSRDLAGDTDTQYF. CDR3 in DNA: TGTGCCACCAGCAGAGATCTAGCAGGGGACACAGATACGCAGTATTTT.

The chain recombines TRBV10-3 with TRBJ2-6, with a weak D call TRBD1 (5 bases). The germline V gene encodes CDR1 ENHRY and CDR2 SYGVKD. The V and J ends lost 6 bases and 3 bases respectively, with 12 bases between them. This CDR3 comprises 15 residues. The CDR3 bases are TGTGCCATCAGGGGCAGGGAACGTGGGGCCAACGTCCTGACTTTC. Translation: CAIRGRERGANVLTF.

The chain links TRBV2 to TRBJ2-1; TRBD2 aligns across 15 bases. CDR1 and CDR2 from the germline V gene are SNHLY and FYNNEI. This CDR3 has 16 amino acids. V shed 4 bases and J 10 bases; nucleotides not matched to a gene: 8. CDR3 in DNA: TGTGCCAGCAGTGGGACTAGCGGGGGGGCCATTCGGGAGCAGTTCTTC. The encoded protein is CASSGTSGGAIREQFF.

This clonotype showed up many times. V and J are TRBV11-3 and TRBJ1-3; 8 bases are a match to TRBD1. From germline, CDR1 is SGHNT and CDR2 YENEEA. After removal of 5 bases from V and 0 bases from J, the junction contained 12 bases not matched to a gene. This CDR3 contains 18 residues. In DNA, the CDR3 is TGTGCCAGCAGCGGACCCCGGACAGGGCGGGACTCTGGAAACACCATATATTTT. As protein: CASSGPRTGRDSGNTIYF.

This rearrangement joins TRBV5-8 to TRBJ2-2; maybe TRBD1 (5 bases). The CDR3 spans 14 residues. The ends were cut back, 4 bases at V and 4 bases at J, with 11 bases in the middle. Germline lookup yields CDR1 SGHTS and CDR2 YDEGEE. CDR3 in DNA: TGTGCCAGCAGCCACGCTCAGGGCACCGGGGAGCTGTTTTTT. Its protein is CASSHAQGTGELFF. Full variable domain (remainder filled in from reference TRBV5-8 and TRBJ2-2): EAGVTQSPTHLIKTRGQQATLRCSPISGHTSVYWYQQALGLGLQFLLWYDEGEERNRGNFPPRFSGRQFPNYSSELNVNALELEDSALYLCASSHAQGTGELFFGEGSRLTVL.

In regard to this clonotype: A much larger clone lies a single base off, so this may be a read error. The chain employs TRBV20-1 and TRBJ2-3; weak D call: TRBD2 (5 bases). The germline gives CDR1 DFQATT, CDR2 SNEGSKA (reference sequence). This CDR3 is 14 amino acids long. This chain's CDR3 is CSTSLGRPTDTQYF. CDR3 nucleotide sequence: TGCAGTACTAGTCTGGGGAGACCCACAGATACGCAGTATTTT.

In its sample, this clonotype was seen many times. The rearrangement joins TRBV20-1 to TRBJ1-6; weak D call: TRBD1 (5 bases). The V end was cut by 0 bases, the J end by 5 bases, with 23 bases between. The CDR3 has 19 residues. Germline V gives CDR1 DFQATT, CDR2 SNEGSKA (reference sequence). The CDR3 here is CSARDVPNSGLRHNSPLHF. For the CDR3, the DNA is TGCAGTGCTAGAGATGTCCCCAACTCGGGACTCAGGCATAATTCACCCCTCCACTTT.

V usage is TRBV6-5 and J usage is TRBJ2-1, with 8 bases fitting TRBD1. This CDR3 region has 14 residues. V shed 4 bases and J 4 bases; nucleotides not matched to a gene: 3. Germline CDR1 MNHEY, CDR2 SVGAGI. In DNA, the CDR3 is TGTGCCAGCAGTTCGGGACAGGTGTACAATGAGCAGTTCTTC. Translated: CASSSGQVYNEQFF.

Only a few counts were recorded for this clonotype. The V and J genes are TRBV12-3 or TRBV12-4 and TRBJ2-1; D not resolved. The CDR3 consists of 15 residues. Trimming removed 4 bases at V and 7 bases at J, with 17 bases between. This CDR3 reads CASSSLGTAPNEQFF. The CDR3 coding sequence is TGTGCCAGCAGTTCGCTGGGTACTGCCCCGAATGAGCAGTTCTTC.

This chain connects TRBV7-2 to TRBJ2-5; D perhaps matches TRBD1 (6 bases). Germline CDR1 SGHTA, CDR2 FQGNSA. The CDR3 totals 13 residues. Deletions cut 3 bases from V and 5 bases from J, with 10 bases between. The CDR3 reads CASSFGQGETQYF. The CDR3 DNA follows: TGTGCCAGCAGCTTCGGGCAGGGGGAGACCCAGTACTTC. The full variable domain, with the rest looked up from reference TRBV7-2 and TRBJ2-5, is GAGVSQSPSNKVTEKGKDVELRCDPISGHTALYWYRQSLGQGLEFLIYFQGNSAPDKSGLPSDRFSAERTGGSVSTLTIQRTQQEDSAVYLCASSFGQGETQYFGPGTRLLVL.

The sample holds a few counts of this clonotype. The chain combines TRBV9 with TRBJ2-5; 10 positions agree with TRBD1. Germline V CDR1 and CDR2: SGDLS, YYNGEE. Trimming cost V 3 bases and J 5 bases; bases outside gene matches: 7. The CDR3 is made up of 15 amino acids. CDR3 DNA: TGTGCCAGCAGCGACCAGACAGGGGGCTTCGAGACCCAGTACTTC. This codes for CASSDQTGGFETQYF. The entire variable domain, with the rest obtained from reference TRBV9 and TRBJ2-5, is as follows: DSGVTQTPKHLITATGQRVTLRCSPRSGDLSVYWYQQSLDQGLQFLIQYYNGEERAKGNILERFSAQQFPDLHSELNLSSLELGDSALYFCASSDQTGGFETQYFGPGTRLLVL.

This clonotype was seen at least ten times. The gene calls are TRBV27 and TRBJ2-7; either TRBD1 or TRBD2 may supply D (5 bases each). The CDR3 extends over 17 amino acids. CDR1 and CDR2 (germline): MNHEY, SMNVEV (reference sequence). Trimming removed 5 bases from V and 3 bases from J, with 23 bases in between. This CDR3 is CASSRGMTGTGYYEQYF. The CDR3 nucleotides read TGTGCCAGCAGTCGGGGAATGACCGGGACCGGTTACTACGAGCAGTACTTC.

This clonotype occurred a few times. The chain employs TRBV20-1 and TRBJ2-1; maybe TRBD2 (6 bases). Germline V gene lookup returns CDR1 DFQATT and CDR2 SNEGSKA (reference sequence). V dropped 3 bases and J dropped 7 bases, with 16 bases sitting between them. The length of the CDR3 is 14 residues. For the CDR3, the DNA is TGCAGTGCTAGGGGCGGGGACCCCTGGAATGAGCAGTTCTTC. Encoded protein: CSARGGDPWNEQFF.

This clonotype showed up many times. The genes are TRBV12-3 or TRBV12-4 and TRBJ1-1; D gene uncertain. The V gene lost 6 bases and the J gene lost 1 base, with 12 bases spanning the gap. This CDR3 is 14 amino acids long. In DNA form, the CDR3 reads TGTGCCAGCAGCTTCGGGCCCACGAACACTGAAGCTTTCTTT. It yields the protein CASSFGPTNTEAFF.

This CDR3 reads CSASPSGGIGSYEQYF. In DNA form, the CDR3 reads TGCAGTGCTAGCCCTTCGGGGGGGATCGGCTCCTACGAGCAGTACTTC. The J gene is TRBJ2-7, the V gene TRBV20-1, with TRBD2 identical over 8 bases. Germline V lookup: CDR1 DFQATT, CDR2 SNEGSKA (reference sequence). The CDR3 runs to 16 residues. The ends lost 3 bases at V and 0 bases at J; junction bases unmatched: 10.

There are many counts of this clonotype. This CDR3 reads CASSLDGRGTSTDTQYF. CDR3 coding DNA: TGTGCCAGCTCATTGGACGGACGAGGAACTAGCACAGATACGCAGTATTTT. The chain carries TRBV18 and TRBJ2-3; no firm D call. The CDR3 is made up of 17 amino acids. The V gene lost 5 bases and the J gene lost 0 bases, with 18 bases spanning the gap. Germline lookup yields CDR1 KGHSH and CDR2 LQKENI.

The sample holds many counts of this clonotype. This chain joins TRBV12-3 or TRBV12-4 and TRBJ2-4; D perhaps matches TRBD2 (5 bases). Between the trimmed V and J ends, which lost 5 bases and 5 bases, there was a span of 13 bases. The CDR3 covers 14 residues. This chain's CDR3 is CASSALRAQNIQYF. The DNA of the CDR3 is TGTGCCAGCAGTGCCCTGAGGGCCCAAAACATTCAGTACTTC.

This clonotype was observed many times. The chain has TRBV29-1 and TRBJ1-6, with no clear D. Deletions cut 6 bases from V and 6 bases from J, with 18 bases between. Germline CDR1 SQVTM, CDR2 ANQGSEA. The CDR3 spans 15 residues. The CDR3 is CSVPPYSQPNSPLHF. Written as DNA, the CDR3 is TGCAGCGTGCCCCCTTATTCTCAGCCTAATTCACCCCTCCACTTT.

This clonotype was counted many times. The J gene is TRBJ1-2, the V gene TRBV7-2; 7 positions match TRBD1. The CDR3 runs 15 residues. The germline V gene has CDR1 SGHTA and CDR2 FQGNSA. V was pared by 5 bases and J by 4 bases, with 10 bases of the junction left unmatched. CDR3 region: CASSSRQGGSYGYTF. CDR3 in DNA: TGTGCCAGCAGCAGCAGACAGGGAGGAAGCTATGGCTACACCTTC. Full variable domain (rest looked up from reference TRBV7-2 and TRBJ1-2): GAGVSQSPSNKVTEKGKDVELRCDPISGHTALYWYRQSLGQGLEFLIYFQGNSAPDKSGLPSDRFSAERTGGSVSTLTIQRTQQEDSAVYLCASSSRQGGSYGYTFGSGTRLTVV.

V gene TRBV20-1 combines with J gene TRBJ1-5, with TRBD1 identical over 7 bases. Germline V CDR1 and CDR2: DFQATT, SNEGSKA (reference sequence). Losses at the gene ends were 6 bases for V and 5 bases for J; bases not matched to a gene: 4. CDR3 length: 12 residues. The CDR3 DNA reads TGCAGTGCGGATCAGGGGGATCAGCCCCAGCATTTT. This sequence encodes CSADQGDQPQHF.